The text below deals with one T cell receptor (beta chain). MiXCR was run by TCRdb on the RT-PCR reads, yielding one entry per CDR3 protein. The table includes hundreds of thousands of distinct CDR3 sequences, 14% detected once. V was clipped by 2 bases and J by 2 bases, with 7 bases between them. The CDR3 loop spans 14 amino acids. The germline CDR1 and CDR2 sequences are SGHTA and FQGTGA. The receptor comes from a female donor in good health, serving as a healthy control. The chain recombines TRBV7-3 with TRBJ2-1, with D tentatively TRBD1 or TRBD2 (5 bases each). The sequencing input was memory CD4+ T cells from blood. In DNA, the CDR3 is TGTGCCAGCAGCTTACTGGGGGCCTACAATGAGCAGTTCTTC. Encoded protein: CASSLLGAYNEQFF.